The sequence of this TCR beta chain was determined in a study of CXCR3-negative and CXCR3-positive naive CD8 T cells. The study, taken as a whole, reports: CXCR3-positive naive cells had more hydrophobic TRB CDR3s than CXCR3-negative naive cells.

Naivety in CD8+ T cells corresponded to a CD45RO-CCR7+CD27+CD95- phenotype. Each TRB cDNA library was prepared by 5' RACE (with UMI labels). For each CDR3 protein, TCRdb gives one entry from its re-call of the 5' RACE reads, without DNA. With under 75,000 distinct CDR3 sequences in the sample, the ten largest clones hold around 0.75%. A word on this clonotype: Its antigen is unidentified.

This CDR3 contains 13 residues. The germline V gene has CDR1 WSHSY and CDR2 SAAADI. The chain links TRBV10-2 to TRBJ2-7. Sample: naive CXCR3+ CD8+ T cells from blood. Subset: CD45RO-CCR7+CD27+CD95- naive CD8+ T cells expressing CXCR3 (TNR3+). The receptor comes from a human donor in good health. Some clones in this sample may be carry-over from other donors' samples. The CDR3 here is CASSEGSGGQQYF.